The sequence of this T cell receptor beta chain was determined in a study of blood T cell repertoires in COVID-19. Participants were aged about 18 to 89 years, lived in about 26 US areas, and enrolled virtually. Only in-frame clones appear in the TCRdb table, and some are missing; sequencing was by immunoSEQ multiplex PCR. The table has about 430,000 clones, 85% to 90% seen once. This clone was found a few times. The J segment lost 9 bases and the V segment lost 4 bases, leaving 8 bases of the junction unmatched. Germline V gene sequence: CDR1 SQVTM, CDR2 ANQGSEA. The CDR3 consists of 13 residues. This TCR derives from a man aged 30 to 39 who had recovered from COVID-19. Sequences were obtained from PBMCs or T cells enriched from blood (not recorded which). The chain links TRBV29-1 to TRBJ2-1, with 8 bases matching TRBD1. CDR3 amino acids: CSVVGQGAGEQFF. The CDR3 DNA reads TGCAGCGTTGTGGGGCAGGGGGCAGGTGAGCAGTTCTTC.